This is a list of T cell receptor beta chains from one sample in a study of cytomegalovirus exposure and HLA in healthy donors. Some clones are missing from TCRdb's copy, which holds only in-frame ones; the method was immunoSEQ multiplex PCR. The sample lists some 340,000 clones; roughly 87% were seen once. Input material: PBMCs. The source is a woman in her 30s in good health and CMV-seropositive. CDR3s include the opening cysteine and the closing phenylalanine or tryptophan. A D gene is named only where the DNA matches it firmly. Size is stated for part of the rows, as once, few or many counts, or as a class when the clone is expanded.

>TRBJ2-1|TRBD1|TRBV11-2|-
CASSERAWDRLEQFF
TGTGCCAGCAGCGAGCGAGCCTGGGACAGGCTTGAGCAGTTCTTC
>TRBJ1-2|-|TRBV6-5|-
CASTNANYGYTF
TGTGCCAGCACGAACGCTAACTATGGCTACACCTTC
>TRBJ2-5|-|TRBV9|-
CASSAPPYQETQYF
TGTGCCAGCAGCGCCCCTCCCTACCAAGAGACCCAGTACTTC
>TRBJ2-3|-|TRBV19|-
CASSPPPWTSTGADTQYF
TGTGCCAGTAGTCCCCCTCCTTGGACTTCAACGGGGGCAGATACGCAGTATTTT
>TRBJ1-2|TRBD1|TRBV5-4|-
CASSLVQGGGYTF
TGTGCCAGCAGCTTGGTACAGGGGGGAGGTTACACCTTC
>TRBJ2-7|-|TRBV19|-
CASSTNRGSTYEQYF
TGTGCCAGTAGTACCAATAGGGGTAGTACCTACGAGCAGTACTTC
>TRBJ2-7|-|TRBV7-9|few
CASSLAGAYEQYF
TGTGCCAGCAGCTTAGCAGGGGCCTACGAGCAGTACTTC
>TRBJ2-5|TRBD1|TRBV5-1|-
CASSLAQGAYETQYF
TGCGCCAGCAGCTTGGCCCAGGGGGCATATGAGACCCAGTACTTC
>TRBJ1-2|-|TRBV28|-
CASSRIGRAGEGYTF
TGTGCCAGCAGTCGGATAGGCAGGGCAGGGGAAGGCTACACCTTC
>TRBJ2-7|TRBD1|TRBV13|-
CASSPAGTGPSYEQYF
TGTGCCAGCAGCCCTGCCGGGACAGGGCCCTCCTACGAGCAGTACTTC
>TRBJ1-2|-|TRBV18|few
CASSLTADYGYTF
TGTGCCAGCTCACTCACCGCGGACTATGGCTACACCTTC
>TRBJ2-7|-|TRBV5-1|once
CASSLEVGGGEQYF
TGCGCCAGCAGCTTGGAAGTTGGGGGCGGAGAGCAGTACTTC
>TRBJ2-1|TRBD2|TRBV9|-
CASSGKTSGSFNEQFF
TGTGCCAGCAGCGGAAAGACTAGCGGGAGTTTCAATGAGCAGTTCTTC
>TRBJ2-5|TRBD1|TRBV27|-
CASSLSFGTGSELETQYF
TGTGCCAGCAGTTTATCATTCGGGACAGGGTCGGAGCTCGAGACCCAGTACTTC
>TRBJ2-3|-|TRBV15|-
CATSRRQLGTDTQYF
TGTGCCACCAGCAGACGACAGCTCGGCACAGATACGCAGTATTTT
>TRBJ2-3|TRBD2|TRBV2|-
CASTLFGGATDTQYF
TGTGCCAGTACCCTCTTCGGGGGGGCGACAGATACGCAGTATTTT
>TRBJ2-7|-|TRBV5-4|-
CASSMGKGSYEQYF
TGTGCCAGCAGTATGGGGAAAGGGTCCTACGAGCAGTACTTC
>TRBJ1-2|-|TRBV28|-
CASSLGHRDRGYTF
TGTGCCAGCAGTTTAGGCCACAGGGACCGTGGCTACACCTTC
>TRBJ1-5|-|TRBV27|once
CASSFHRVDQPQHF
TGTGCCAGCAGTTTTCACAGGGTCGATCAGCCCCAGCATTTT
>TRBJ2-5|-|TRBV27|-
CASSAGRVETQYF
TGTGCCAGCAGTGCGGGCAGGGTGGAGACCCAGTACTTC
>TRBJ2-1|TRBD2|TRBV27|-
CASSWSALAGVGYNEQFF
TGTGCCAGCAGTTGGTCGGCTCTAGCGGGAGTGGGATACAATGAGCAGTTCTTC
>TRBJ2-6|-|TRBV10-2|once
CASSEPGSGANVLTF
TGCGCCAGCAGTGAGCCGGGGTCTGGGGCCAACGTCCTGACTTTC
>TRBJ2-7|-|TRBV29-1|-
CSGRGLTSALPSYEQYF
TGCAGCGGCAGGGGGCTGACTAGCGCTCTCCCCTCCTACGAGCAGTACTTC
>TRBJ2-7|-|TRBV13|-
CASSLTETYEQYF
TGTGCCAGCAGCTTAACAGAAACCTACGAGCAGTACTTC
>TRBJ2-2|-|TRBV7-7|-
CASGRGPSSTGELFF
TGTGCCAGCGGGCGGGGGCCCTCGAGCACCGGGGAGCTGTTTTTT
>TRBJ2-7|TRBD1|TRBV28|-
CASKKGQGNSEQYF
TGTGCCAGCAAAAAGGGACAGGGAAATTCCGAGCAGTACTTC
>TRBJ2-1|TRBD2|TRBV7-9|-
CASSPWSPGLAGVNEQFF
TGTGCCAGCAGCCCCTGGAGTCCTGGACTAGCGGGAGTTAATGAGCAGTTCTTC
>TRBJ2-7|-|TRBV7-3|-
CASSLGWADEQYF
TGTGCCAGCAGCTTAGGGTGGGCAGACGAGCAGTACTTC
>TRBJ2-5|-|TRBV5-1|-
CASSVVSQETQYF
TGCGCCAGCAGCGTTGTCAGCCAAGAGACCCAGTACTTC
>TRBJ2-3|TRBD2|TRBV5-6|-
CASSSGTGLATDTQYF
TGTGCCAGCAGCTCGGGGACGGGACTAGCTACGGATACGCAGTATTTT
>TRBJ2-5|-|TRBV9|-
CASSVPLRGSGGETQYF
TGTGCCAGCAGCGTCCCACTCCGGGGGTCGGGCGGAGAGACCCAGTACTTC
>TRBJ2-7|TRBD2|TRBV14|-
CASSQVSIAGASYEQYF
TGTGCCAGCAGCCAAGTTTCTATAGCGGGGGCGTCCTACGAGCAGTACTTC
>TRBJ2-1|-|TRBV2|-
CASPNLDRSNNEQFF
TGTGCCAGCCCGAACCTAGACCGATCAAACAATGAGCAGTTCTTC
>TRBJ2-1|TRBD2|TRBV5-4|-
CASSLSGGGYNEQFF
TGTGCCAGCAGCTTGTCGGGCGGGGGCTACAATGAGCAGTTCTTC
>TRBJ2-1|TRBD2|TRBV5-1|-
CASSFEGLAGRDRFF
TGCGCCAGCAGCTTCGAAGGACTAGCGGGACGGGATAGGTTCTTC
>TRBJ2-1|TRBD1|TRBV5-4|-
CASSTDKRWDRVGNEQFF
TGTGCCAGCAGCACCGACAAACGGTGGGACAGGGTAGGCAATGAGCAGTTCTTC
>TRBJ2-6|-|TRBV7-8|-
CASSYVGMGTGANVLTF
TGTGCCAGCAGCTACGTAGGAATGGGGACTGGGGCCAACGTCCTGACTTTC
>TRBJ2-7|-|TRBV21-1|-
CASTRSSYEQYF
TGTGCCAGCACCAGGAGCTCCTACGAGCAGTACTTC
>TRBJ2-7|-|TRBV15|-
CATSRGGRGDEQYF
TGTGCCACCAGCAGAGGTGGGAGAGGCGACGAGCAGTACTTC
>TRBJ1-1|-|TRBV4-2|-
CASSQGEVQGLNTEAFF
TGTGCCAGCAGCCAAGGGGAAGTACAGGGACTGAACACTGAAGCTTTCTTT
>TRBJ1-3|-|TRBV7-3|-
CASSLIQGDTIYF
TGTGCCAGCAGCTTAATACAGGGCGACACCATATATTTT
>TRBJ1-5|TRBD1|TRBV10-2|-
CASSKQGAGNQPQHF
TGCGCCAGCAGCAAGCAGGGGGCGGGCAATCAGCCCCAGCATTTT
>TRBJ1-2|-|TRBV5-1|-
CASSQNTMGPIIIDGYTF
TGCGCCAGCAGCCAGAATACTATGGGACCAATTATAATCGATGGCTACACCTTC
>TRBJ1-1|-|TRBV2|-
CASSGQSVTEAFF
TGTGCCAGCAGCGGACAGTCGGTAACTGAAGCTTTCTTT
>TRBJ2-7|-|TRBV5-5|few
CASSLFPPPYEQYF
TGTGCCAGCAGCTTGTTTCCTCCGCCCTACGAGCAGTACTTC
>TRBJ1-1|-|TRBV5-6|-
CASSYTGNLEAFF
TGTGCCAGCAGCTATACAGGGAACCTTGAAGCTTTCTTT
>TRBJ2-7|TRBD2|TRBV9|-
CASSPTSKLAGVGEQYF
TGTGCCAGCAGCCCCACATCCAAACTAGCGGGAGTAGGCGAGCAGTACTTC
>TRBJ1-6|TRBD1|TRBV11-1|few
CASSTSQGARNSPLHF
TGTGCCAGCAGCACATCCCAGGGGGCGCGGAATTCACCCCTCCACTTT
>TRBJ1-2|TRBD1|TRBV11-1|-
CASSLTGTGMNYGYTF
TGTGCCAGCAGCTTAACCGGGACAGGGATGAACTATGGCTACACCTTC
>TRBJ1-3|TRBD1|TRBV7-3|-
CASSSYGTGAGNTIYF
TGTGCCAGCAGCTCCTACGGGACAGGAGCGGGAAACACCATATATTTT
>TRBJ1-2|-|TRBV4-2|-
CASSQVRDSNYGYTF
TGTGCCAGCAGCCAAGTCCGGGACTCTAACTATGGCTACACCTTC
>TRBJ2-1|TRBD2|TRBV4-1|-
CASSQEWLAGVEQFF
TGCGCCAGCAGCCAAGAGTGGCTAGCGGGGGTCGAGCAGTTCTTC
>TRBJ1-1|-|TRBV29-1|once
CSVYSSGNTEAFF
TGCAGCGTCTACAGCAGCGGCAACACTGAAGCTTTCTTT
>TRBJ1-5|-|TRBV28|once
CASREQGGQPQHF
TGTGCCAGCAGGGAACAGGGAGGTCAGCCCCAGCATTTT
>TRBJ2-5|TRBD1|TRBV27|-
CASSQKTGGEETQYF
TGTGCCAGCAGTCAAAAGACAGGGGGCGAAGAGACCCAGTACTTC